This T cell receptor (beta chain) stems from a study of human T cells and chemical hapten exposure. This clonotype was counted a few times. Its antigen remains unknown. Points from the study as a whole: Clustering by CDR3 similarity yielded significantly more large clusters from expanded TCRs than controls.

From germline, CDR1 is MNHEY and CDR2 SMNVEV (reference sequence). The trim removed 4 bases at V and 0 bases at J, leaving 1 base unmatched. This CDR3 has 15 amino acids. Documented time point: pre-sensitization, week 0. The treatment is: therapeutic diphenylcyclopropenone sensitization with weekly scalp DPC. Unique molecular identifiers were linked by the library to individual cDNA molecules. One entry per CDR3 protein, called by TCRdb with MiXCR from the RACE reads. The table lists fewer than 200,000 distinct CDR3 sequences, just under 30% of them singletons, with less than 3.5% in the top ten. The sample consisted of whole blood, taken in connection with sensitization to the hapten diphenylcyclopropenone (DPC). The V gene is TRBV27, the J gene TRBJ1-5; 9 nucleotides match TRBD1. The source of this sequence is a woman between 25 and 40 years old with alopecia areata. Some clones in this sample may be carry-over from other donors' samples. CDR3 bases: TGTGCCAGCAGTTGGACAGGGGTTAGCAATCAGCCCCAGCATTTT. This gives the protein CASSWTGVSNQPQHF.